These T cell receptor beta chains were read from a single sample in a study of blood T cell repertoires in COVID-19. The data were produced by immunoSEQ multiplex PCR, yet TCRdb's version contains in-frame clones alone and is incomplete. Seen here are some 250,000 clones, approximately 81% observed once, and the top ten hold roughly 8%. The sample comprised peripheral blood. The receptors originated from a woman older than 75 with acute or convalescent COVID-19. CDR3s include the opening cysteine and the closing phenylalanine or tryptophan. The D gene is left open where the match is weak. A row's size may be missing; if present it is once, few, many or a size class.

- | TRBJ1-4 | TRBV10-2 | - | TGCGCCAGCACGCAGGCTGGTGAAAAACTGTTTTTT | CASTQAGEKLFF
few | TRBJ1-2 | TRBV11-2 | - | TGTGCCAGCAGCTTAGATCAGGTGTCAGGCTATGGCTACACCTTC | CASSLDQVSGYGYTF
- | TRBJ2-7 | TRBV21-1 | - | TGTGCCAGCAGCCCACCCCGGGACAGCGGCGCCTACGAGCAGTACTTC | CASSPPRDSGAYEQYF
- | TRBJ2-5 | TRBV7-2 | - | TGTGCCAGCAGCCCAAACACAGGGATCGGGCAAGAGACCCAGTACTTC | CASSPNTGIGQETQYF
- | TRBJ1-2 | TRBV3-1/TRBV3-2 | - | TGTGCCAGCAGCCAAGATCATGCCAGATTCTATGGCTACACCTTC | CASSQDHARFYGYTF
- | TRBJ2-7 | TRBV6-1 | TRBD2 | TGTGCCAGCAGTGAAGCGGTCGGGGGGTTGTACGAGCAGTACTTC | CASSEAVGGLYEQYF
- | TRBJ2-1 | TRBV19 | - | TGTGCCAGTAGTAAGAATCGGGACACAAATGAGCAGTTCTTC | CASSKNRDTNEQFF
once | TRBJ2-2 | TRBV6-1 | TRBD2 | TGTGCCAGCAGTGAACTAGCGGGAGTTACGTTGGGCACCGGGGAGCTGTTTTTT | CASSELAGVTLGTGELFF
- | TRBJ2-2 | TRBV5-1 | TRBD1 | TGCGCCAGCAGCTTGGCCGGGACAGGGGGCACCGGGGAGCTGTTTTTT | CASSLAGTGGTGELFF
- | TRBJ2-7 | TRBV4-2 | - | TGTGCCAGCAGCCAAGATTGGATCGGGACTTACGAGCAGTACTTC | CASSQDWIGTYEQYF
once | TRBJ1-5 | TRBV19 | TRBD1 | TGTGCCAGTACCGTTGACAGGGGTAATCAGCCCCAGCATTTT | CASTVDRGNQPQHF
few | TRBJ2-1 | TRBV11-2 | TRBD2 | TGTGCCAGCAGCCGCGGGGGGGCGGCGAGCTCCTACAATGAGCAGTTCTTC | CASSRGGAASSYNEQFF
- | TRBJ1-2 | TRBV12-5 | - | TGTGCTAGTGGTTTGGCCCTCGGGTTTCAAGGCTACACCTTC | CASGLALGFQGYTF
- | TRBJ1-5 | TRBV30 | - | TGTGCCTGGAGTGTAGGTGTCCCGGCGGTCAGTCAGCCCCAGCATTTT | CAWSVGVPAVSQPQHF
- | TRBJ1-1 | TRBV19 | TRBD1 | TGTGCCAGTAGTGCGACAGGGTCCGGAACTGAAGCTTTCTTT | CASSATGSGTEAFF
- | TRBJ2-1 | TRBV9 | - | TGTGCCAGCAGCGACCTCAGCGGTTTATCCTACAATGAGCAGTTCTTC | CASSDLSGLSYNEQFF
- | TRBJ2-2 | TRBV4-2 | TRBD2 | TGTGCCAGCAGAATTAGCGGGAACGAGGTCGGGGAGCTGTTTTTT | CASRISGNEVGELFF
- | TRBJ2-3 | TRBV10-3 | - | TGTGCCATCAGTGAGACAGTTGCTAGCACAGATACGCAGTATTTT | CAISETVASTDTQYF
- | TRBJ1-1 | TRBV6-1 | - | TGTGCCAGCAGTGAAGGACAGCTGAACACTGAAGCTTTCTTT | CASSEGQLNTEAFF
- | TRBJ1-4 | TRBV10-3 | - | TGTGCCATCAGTGAGTCGACAGCAACTAATGAAAAACTGTTTTTT | CAISESTATNEKLFF
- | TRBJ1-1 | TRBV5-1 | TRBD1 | TGCGCCAGCAGCTTGGATGGGGACAGGGGTAACACTGAAGCTTTCTTT | CASSLDGDRGNTEAFF
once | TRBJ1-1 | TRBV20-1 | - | TGCAGTGCTAGTCAAGGGGCAGGGTTGGAAGCTTTCTTT | CSASQGAGLEAFF
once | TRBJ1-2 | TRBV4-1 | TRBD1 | TGCGCCAGCAGCCAAGACCCTCAGGGGGCAGAGTGGGGCTACACCTTC | CASSQDPQGAEWGYTF
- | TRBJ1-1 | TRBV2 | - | TGTGCCAGCAGTGTCAGATCGAACACTGAAGCTTTCTTT | CASSVRSNTEAFF
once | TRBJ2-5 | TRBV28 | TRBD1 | TGTGCCAGCAGGTCCGACAGGGGCCAGAGGCGGGAGACCCAGTACTTC | CASRSDRGQRRETQYF
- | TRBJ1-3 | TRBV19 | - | TGTGCCAGTAGACCTGAACGGGGAAACACCATATATTTT | CASRPERGNTIYF
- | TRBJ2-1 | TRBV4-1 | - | TGCGCCAGCAGCCAAGAATGGAGCTCCTACAATGAGCAGTTCTTC | CASSQEWSSYNEQFF
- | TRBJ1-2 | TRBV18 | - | TGTGCCAGCTCACCAGCAGGGAACGGCTACACCTTC | CASSPAGNGYTF
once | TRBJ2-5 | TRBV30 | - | TGTGCCTGGAGCGTGGGAGGAGAGACCCAGTACTTC | CAWSVGGETQYF